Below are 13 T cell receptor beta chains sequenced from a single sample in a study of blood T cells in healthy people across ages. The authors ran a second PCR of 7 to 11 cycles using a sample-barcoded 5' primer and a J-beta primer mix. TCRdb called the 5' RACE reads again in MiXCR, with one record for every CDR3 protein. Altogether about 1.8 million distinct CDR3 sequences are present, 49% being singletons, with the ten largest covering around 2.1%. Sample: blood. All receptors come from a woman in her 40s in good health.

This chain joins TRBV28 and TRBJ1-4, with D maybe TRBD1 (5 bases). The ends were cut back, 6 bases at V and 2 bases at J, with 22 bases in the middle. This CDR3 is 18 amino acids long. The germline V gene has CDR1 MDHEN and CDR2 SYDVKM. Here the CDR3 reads CASSPTSGPGGTNEKLFF. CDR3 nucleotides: TGTGCCAGCAGCCCCACTTCGGGCCCGGGGGGTACTAATGAAAAACTGTTTTTT.

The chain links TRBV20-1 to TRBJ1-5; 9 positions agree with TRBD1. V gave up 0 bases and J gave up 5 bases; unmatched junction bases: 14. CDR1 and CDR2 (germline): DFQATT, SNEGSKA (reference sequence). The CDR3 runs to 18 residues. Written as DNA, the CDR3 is TGCAGTGCTAGAGATTCAACTCGACAGGGGGGGTTTGATCAGCCCCAGCATTTT. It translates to CSARDSTRQGGFDQPQHF.

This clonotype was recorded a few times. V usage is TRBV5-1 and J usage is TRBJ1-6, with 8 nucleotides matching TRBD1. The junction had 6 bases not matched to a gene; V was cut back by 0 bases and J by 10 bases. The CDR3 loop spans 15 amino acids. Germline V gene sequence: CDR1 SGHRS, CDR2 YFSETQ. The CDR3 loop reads CASSLGTGFESPLHF. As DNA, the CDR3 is TGCGCCAGCAGCTTGGGGACAGGGTTTGAGTCACCCCTCCACTTT.

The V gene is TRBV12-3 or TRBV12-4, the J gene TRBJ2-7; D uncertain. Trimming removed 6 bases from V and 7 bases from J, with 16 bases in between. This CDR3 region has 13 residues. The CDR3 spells CASSSLRLNEQYF. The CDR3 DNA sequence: TGTGCCAGCAGCTCGCTCCGACTCAATGAGCAGTACTTC.

Written as DNA, the CDR3 is TGTGCCAGCAGGGAGTCGGCAGCCTTCTACGAGCAGTACTTC. Protein sequence: CASRESAAFYEQYF. V and J are TRBV2 and TRBJ2-7; D gene unclear. Trimming shortened V by 6 bases and J by 3 bases, and 15 bases separated the two germline ends. Germline lookup yields CDR1 SNHLY and CDR2 FYNNEI. The CDR3 sequence is 14 residues long.

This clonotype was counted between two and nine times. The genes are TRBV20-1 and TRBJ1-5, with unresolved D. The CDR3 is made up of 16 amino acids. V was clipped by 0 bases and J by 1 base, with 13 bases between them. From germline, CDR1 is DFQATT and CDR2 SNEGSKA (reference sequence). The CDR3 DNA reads TGCAGTGCTAGAGATCCGGCCGACAAGAGCAATCAGCCCCAGCATTTT. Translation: CSARDPADKSNQPQHF.

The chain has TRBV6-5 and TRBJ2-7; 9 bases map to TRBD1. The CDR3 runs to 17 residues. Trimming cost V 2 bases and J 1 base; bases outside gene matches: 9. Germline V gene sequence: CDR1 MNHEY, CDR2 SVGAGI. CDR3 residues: CASSYVPPGTGSYEQYF. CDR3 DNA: TGTGCCAGCAGTTACGTGCCCCCCGGGACAGGGTCCTACGAGCAGTACTTC.

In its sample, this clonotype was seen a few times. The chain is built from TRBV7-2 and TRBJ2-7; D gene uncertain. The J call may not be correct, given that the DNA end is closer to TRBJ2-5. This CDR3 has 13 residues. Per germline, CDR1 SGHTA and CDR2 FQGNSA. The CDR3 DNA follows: TGTGCCAGCAGCCCCAGGTGGGCCAAGACCCAGTACTTC. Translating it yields CASSPRWAKTQYF.

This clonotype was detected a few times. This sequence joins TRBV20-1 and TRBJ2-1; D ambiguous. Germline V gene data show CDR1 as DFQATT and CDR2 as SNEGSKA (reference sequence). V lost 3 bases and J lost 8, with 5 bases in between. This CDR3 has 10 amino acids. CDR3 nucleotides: TGCAGTGCTAGCGAGGATGAGCAGTTCTTC. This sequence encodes CSASEDEQFF.

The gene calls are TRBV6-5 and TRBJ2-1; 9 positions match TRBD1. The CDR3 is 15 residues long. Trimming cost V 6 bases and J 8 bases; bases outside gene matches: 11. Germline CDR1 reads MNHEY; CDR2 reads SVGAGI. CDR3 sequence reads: CASRGGTGIRDEQFF. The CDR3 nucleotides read TGTGCCAGCAGGGGAGGGACAGGGATCAGGGATGAGCAGTTCTTC.

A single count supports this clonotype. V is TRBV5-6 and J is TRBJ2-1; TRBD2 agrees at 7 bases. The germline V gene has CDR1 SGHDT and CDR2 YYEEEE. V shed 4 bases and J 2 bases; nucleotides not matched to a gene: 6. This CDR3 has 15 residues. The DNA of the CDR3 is TGTGCCAGCAGCCAGACTAGCCCGCCCTACAATGAGCAGTTCTTC. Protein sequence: CASSQTSPPYNEQFF.

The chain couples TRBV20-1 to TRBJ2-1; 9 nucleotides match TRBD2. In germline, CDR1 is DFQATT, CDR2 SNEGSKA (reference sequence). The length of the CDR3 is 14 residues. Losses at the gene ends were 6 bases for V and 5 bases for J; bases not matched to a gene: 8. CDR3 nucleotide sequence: TGCAGTGCCCCAACCGGGACTAGCAACAATGAGCAGTTCTTC. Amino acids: CSAPTGTSNNEQFF.

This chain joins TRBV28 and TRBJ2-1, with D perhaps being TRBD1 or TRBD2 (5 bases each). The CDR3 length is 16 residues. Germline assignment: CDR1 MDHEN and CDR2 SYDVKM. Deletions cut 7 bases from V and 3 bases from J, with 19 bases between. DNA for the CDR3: TGTGCCAGCATCAAGAGACGGGGACCGGGCTACAATGAGCAGTTCTTC. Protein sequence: CASIKRRGPGYNEQFF.